This TCR beta chain was captured by sequencing in a study of T cell responses to AZD1222 COVID-19 vaccine. The V end lost 6 bases, the J end lost 8 bases, and 13 bases lay between the germline ends. The CDR3 has 12 amino acids. TCRdb's copy holds only in-frame clones and misses some; the assay was immunoSEQ multiplex PCR. The top ten hold 2.5% to 3% of the sample, which has about 140,000 clones, roughly 90% seen once. This clone was seen just once. The receptor comes from an adult in good health. The material was peripheral blood, obtained on day 0 of AZD1222 vaccination. This rearrangement joins TRBV12-3 or TRBV12-4 to TRBJ1-2; D uncertain. CDR3 sequence reads: CASREPGRGYTF. CDR3 DNA: TGTGCCAGCAGAGAGCCGGGGAGAGGCTACACCTTC.